The 5 T cell receptor beta chains below all came from one sample that was sequenced in a study of cytomegalovirus exposure and HLA in healthy donors. The primer mix had 60 Vbeta and 13 Jbeta primers. Libraries were prepared by immunoSEQ multiplex PCR; TCRdb keeps only in-frame clonotypes and omits some of them. The sample lists 200,000 to 300,000 clones, around four fifths occurring once. Sequencing input: PBMCs. The receptors derive from a woman aged 40 to 49 in good health and CMV-seropositive.

This chain connects TRBV11-3 to TRBJ2-7; no clear D gene. Trimming cost V 3 bases and J 5 bases, with 5 bases left between them. The CDR3 totals 11 residues. From germline, CDR1 is SGHNT and CDR2 YENEEA. CDR3 nucleotide sequence: TGTGCCAGCAGCTTCTTAAACGAGCAGTACTTC. It yields the protein CASSFLNEQYF.

This clone was recorded once. This sequence joins TRBV19 and TRBJ1-4, with TRBD1 as a possible D gene (6 bases). Trimming shortened V by 6 bases and J by 3 bases, and 11 bases separated the two germline ends. CDR1 and CDR2 (germline): LNHDA, SQIVND (reference sequence). There are 14 residues in the CDR3. In DNA form, the CDR3 reads TGTGCCAGTAGCCCAACAGGGTCTAATGAAAAACTGTTTTTT. Residues: CASSPTGSNEKLFF.

This sequence joins TRBV11-3 and TRBJ2-1; 8 bases match TRBD2. The V and J ends lost 1 base and 11 bases, in that order; junction bases with no gene match: 19. The CDR3 length is 18 residues. The germline V gene encodes CDR1 SGHNT and CDR2 YENEEA. CDR3 amino acids: CASSLVISGTSHSDKQFF. The CDR3 DNA follows: TGTGCCAGCAGCTTAGTAATTAGCGGGACGTCTCATAGTGATAAGCAGTTCTTC.

The chain recombines TRBV9 with TRBJ2-5; D is unresolved. CDR3 size: 16 residues. Germline V gene lookup returns CDR1 SGDLS and CDR2 YYNGEE. V was pared by 0 bases and J by 6 bases, with 18 bases between. CDR3 residues: CASSVDPKRSSKTQYF. The CDR3 nucleotides read TGTGCCAGCAGCGTAGATCCTAAACGGAGTTCGAAGACCCAGTACTTC.

The chain employs TRBV7-2 and TRBJ2-7; 12 nucleotides line up with TRBD2. Germline V gene data show CDR1 as SGHTA and CDR2 as FQGNSA. CDR3 length equals 16 residues. V lost 5 bases, J lost 3 bases, and 8 bases stayed unmatched. In nucleotides, the CDR3 is TGTGCCAGCAGCCCTTCACTAGCGGGAGGCCGCTACGAGCAGTACTTC. Translation gives CASSPSLAGGRYEQYF.